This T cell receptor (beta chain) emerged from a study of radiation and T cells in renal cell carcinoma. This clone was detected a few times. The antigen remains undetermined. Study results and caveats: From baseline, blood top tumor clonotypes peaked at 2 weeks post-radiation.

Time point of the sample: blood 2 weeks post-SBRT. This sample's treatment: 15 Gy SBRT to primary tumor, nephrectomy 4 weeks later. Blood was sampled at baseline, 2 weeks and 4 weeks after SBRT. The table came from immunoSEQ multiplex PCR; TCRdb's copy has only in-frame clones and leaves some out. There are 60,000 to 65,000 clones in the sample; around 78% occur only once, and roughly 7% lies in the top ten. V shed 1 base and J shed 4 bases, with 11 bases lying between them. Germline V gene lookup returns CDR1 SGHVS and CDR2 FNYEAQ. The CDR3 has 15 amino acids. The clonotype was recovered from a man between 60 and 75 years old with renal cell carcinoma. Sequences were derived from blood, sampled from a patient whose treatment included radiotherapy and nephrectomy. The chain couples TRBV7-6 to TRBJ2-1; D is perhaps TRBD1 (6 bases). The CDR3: CASSLVGATYNEQFF. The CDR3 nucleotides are TGTGCCAGCAGCTTAGTGGGGGCTACTTACAATGAGCAGTTCTTC.